These 18 T cell receptor beta chains came from one sample sequenced in a study of blood T cell repertoires in COVID-19. Libraries were prepared by immunoSEQ multiplex PCR; TCRdb keeps only in-frame clonotypes and omits some of them. The data hold just over 45,000 clones, with over 70% observed a single time. Specimen: peripheral blood. All receptors derive from a human donor in a cohort sampled during active COVID-19.

The CDR3 is CASSLYRRGEKLFF. CDR3 sequence (DNA): TGTGCCAGCAGTTTATATAGGCGCGGTGAAAAACTGTTTTTT. This chain connects TRBV28 to TRBJ1-4; D is ambiguous. The CDR3 loop spans 14 amino acids. Germline loops: CDR1 MDHEN, CDR2 SYDVKM. V was clipped by 1 base and J by 7 bases, with 10 bases between them.

This rearrangement joins TRBV5-8 to TRBJ2-7; TRBD1 agrees at 8 bases. CDR1 and CDR2 from the germline V gene are SGHTS and YDEGEE. Trimming removed 3 bases from V and 2 bases from J; junction bases left unmatched: 10. This CDR3 is 16 amino acids long. CDR3 region: CASSWTPGTGPYEQYF. The CDR3 coding sequence is TGTGCCAGCAGCTGGACCCCCGGGACAGGACCCTACGAGCAGTACTTC.

The rearrangement uses TRBV29-1 and TRBJ2-5; 8 nucleotides agree with TRBD1. Trimming took 7 bases from V and 2 from J; bases not matched to a gene: 6. The germline V gene has CDR1 SQVTM and CDR2 ANQGSEA. This CDR3 comprises 13 residues. The CDR3: CSGETGAQETQYF. The CDR3 DNA follows: TGCAGCGGGGAGACAGGGGCTCAAGAGACCCAGTACTTC.

The chain recombines TRBV2 with TRBJ1-2, with 8 bases aligning to TRBD1. The CDR3 consists of 13 residues. The germline CDR1 and CDR2 sequences are SNHLY and FYNNEI. Trimming cost V 5 bases and J 5 bases; bases outside gene matches: 4. The CDR3 loop reads CASSLDRGYGYTF. The CDR3 coding sequence is TGTGCCAGCAGTCTCGACAGGGGATATGGCTACACCTTC.

The V and J genes are TRBV11-2 and TRBJ2-7, with D possibly matching TRBD2 (6 bases). The CDR3 runs 12 residues. Trimming took off 5 bases at V and 5 bases at J, with 10 bases between the two ends. The V gene's germline CDR1 is SGHAT and CDR2 FQNNGV. CDR3 DNA sequence: TGTGCCAGCAGCCAGGGCGGGAACGAGCAGTACTTC. Residues: CASSQGGNEQYF.

The V call is TRBV19, the J call TRBJ2-3; the D gene is possibly TRBD2 (7 bases). The V and J ends lost 4 bases and 5 bases respectively, with 13 bases between them. There are 14 residues in the CDR3. The germline V gene encodes CDR1 LNHDA and CDR2 SQIVND (reference sequence). Written as DNA, the CDR3 is TGTGCCAGTAGTAACGGGGGGCGAAGAGATACGCAGTATTTT. It yields the protein CASSNGGRRDTQYF.

The genes are TRBV30 and TRBJ1-5; 9 positions agree with TRBD1. This CDR3 contains 16 residues. The V gene's germline CDR1 is GTSNPN and CDR2 SVGIG (reference sequence). Trimming took 2 bases from V and 4 from J; bases not matched to a gene: 9. CDR3: CAWSLQGQGGNQPQHF. DNA of the CDR3: TGTGCCTGGAGTTTACAGGGACAGGGAGGTAATCAGCCCCAGCATTTT.

The chain employs TRBV7-2 and TRBJ2-7; D unresolved. The germline V and J ends were trimmed by 1 base and 1 base, with 8 bases remaining between them. There are 14 residues in the CDR3. Germline V gene data show CDR1 as SGHTA and CDR2 as FQGNSA. CDR3 loop: CASSLDRSSYEQYF. DNA of the CDR3: TGTGCCAGCAGCTTAGATCGGAGTTCCTACGAGCAGTACTTC.

The chain combines TRBV5-4 with TRBJ2-3; 9 bases agree with TRBD2. Germline CDR1 reads SGHNT; CDR2 reads YYREEE (reference sequence). This CDR3 comprises 16 residues. V was clipped by 1 base and J by 6 bases; unmatched bases: 9. CDR3 in amino acids: CASSLKASGIGDTQYF. In DNA, the CDR3 is TGTGCCAGCAGCTTGAAGGCTAGCGGGATAGGGGATACGCAGTATTTT.

The chain has TRBV28 and TRBJ1-6; D uncertain. The germline CDR1 and CDR2 sequences are MDHEN and SYDVKM. V lost 7 bases and J lost 4, with 8 bases in between. The CDR3 is 13 amino acids. The CDR3 DNA sequence: TGTGCCAGCAACACGAATTATAATTCACCCCTCCACTTT. Encoded protein: CASNTNYNSPLHF.

Here the CDR3 reads CASRRQGASFF. The CDR3 DNA follows: TGTGCCAGCAGGCGACAGGGGGCTTCTTTCTTT. The rearrangement joins TRBV6-5 to TRBJ1-1, with 10 positions matching TRBD1. This CDR3 spans 11 amino acids. The germline V gene has CDR1 MNHEY and CDR2 SVGAGI. With 6 bases clipped from V and 12 bases from J, the junction kept 4 bases outside the gene matches.

This chain connects TRBV2 to TRBJ2-7, with 10 bases matching TRBD2. The V and J ends lost 5 bases and 3 bases, in that order; junction bases with no gene match: 10. The CDR3 length is 16 residues. The germline gives CDR1 SNHLY, CDR2 FYNNEI. CDR3 residues: CASSQPGLAEFYEQYF. CDR3 in DNA: TGTGCCAGCAGTCAACCCGGACTAGCGGAGTTCTACGAGCAGTACTTC. Full variable domain (missing parts from reference TRBV2 and TRBJ2-7): EPEVTQTPSHQVTQMGQEVILRCVPISNHLYFYWYRQILGQKVEFLVSFYNNEISEKSEIFDDQFSVERPDGSNFTLKIRSTKLEDSAMYFCASSQPGLAEFYEQYFGPGTRLTVT.

J is TRBJ1-5 and V is TRBV28, with 7 bases lining up with TRBD1. This CDR3 region has 13 residues. Losses at the gene ends were 7 bases for V and 2 bases for J; bases not matched to a gene: 2. The germline CDR1 and CDR2 sequences are MDHEN and SYDVKM. CDR3 in DNA: TGTGCCAGCAAAACAGGGGGCAATCAGCCCCAGCATTTT. Translation gives CASKTGGNQPQHF.

The chain carries TRBV5-1 and TRBJ1-6; 8 bases are shared with TRBD1. The germline gives CDR1 SGHRS, CDR2 YFSETQ. With 0 bases clipped from V and 9 bases from J, the junction kept 8 bases outside the gene matches. The CDR3 is made up of 16 amino acids. The CDR3 here is CASSLVGQGSVSPLHF. The CDR3 coding sequence is TGCGCCAGCAGCTTGGTTGGACAGGGATCGGTTTCACCCCTCCACTTT. Based on the CDR3 plus reference TRBV5-1 and TRBJ1-6, the full variable domain is KAGVTQTPRYLIKTRGQQVTLSCSPISGHRSVSWYQQTPGQGLQFLFEYFSETQRNKGNFPGRFSGRQFSNSRSEMNVSTLELGDSALYLCASSLVGQGSVSPLHFGNGTRLTVT.

This chain links TRBV27 with TRBJ2-1; 7 bases map to TRBD2. The V gene's germline CDR1 is MNHEY and CDR2 SMNVEV (reference sequence). The CDR3 sequence is 16 residues long. V lost 0 bases to trimming and J lost 0 bases; unmatched junction nucleotides: 2. CDR3 region: CASSLSWDYSYNEQFF. The DNA of the CDR3 is TGTGCCAGCAGTTTATCCTGGGACTACTCCTACAATGAGCAGTTCTTC.

The V call is TRBV6-5, the J call TRBJ1-5, with D hard to call. CDR3 length: 13 amino acids. Germline V gene sequence: CDR1 MNHEY, CDR2 SVGAGI. Trimming removed 8 bases from V and 7 bases from J, with 15 bases in between. This CDR3 is CASQEGLGQPQHF. In DNA form, the CDR3 reads TGTGCCAGCCAAGAGGGTTTGGGGCAGCCCCAGCATTTT.

The CDR3 DNA sequence: TGTGCCAGCAGTACGACAGGGGCAGGAAACACCATATATTTT. Its protein product is CASSTTGAGNTIYF. The chain couples TRBV6-5 to TRBJ1-3, with 8 bases aligning to TRBD1. Unmatched junction bases numbered 4, after V lost 5 bases and J lost 4 bases. Looked up from germline, CDR1 is MNHEY and CDR2 is SVGAGI. The CDR3 runs to 14 residues.

The chain joins TRBV5-1 to TRBJ2-5; TRBD2 is a possible D gene (5 bases). V was cut by 2 bases and J by 2 bases, with 10 bases left in between. Looked up from germline, CDR1 is SGHRS and CDR2 is YFSETQ. This CDR3 comprises 14 residues. CDR3 DNA: TGCGCCAGCAGCTTAGGAGGAGAACAAGAGACCCAGTACTTC. As protein: CASSLGGEQETQYF.